This record covers a single TCR beta chain. This sample is part of a study of blood T cell repertoires in COVID-19. Study context: Italy, Spain and the United States were the sources of the convalescent and acute COVID-19 samples. PBMCs, B-cell-depleted T cells, or T cells provided the cDNA or gDNA that made up the material.

Authors' analysis steps: It was from reference gene primer amplification that nucleated cell counts were estimated. Generated by immunoSEQ multiplex PCR, the TCRdb table keeps only in-frame clones and is missing some. The DNA gave D and trimming, while V, J and clone size come from that table. Here the sample spans 650,000 to 800,000 clones, about nine tenths being singletons. The CDR3 length is 14 residues. With 3 bases clipped from V and 4 bases from J, the junction kept 3 bases outside the gene matches. In germline, CDR1 is MNHNS, CDR2 SASEGT. This receptor was identified in a young woman with acute or convalescent COVID-19. The sample was peripheral blood. The chain employs TRBV6-1 and TRBJ2-3, with 8 positions matching TRBD1. The CDR3 DNA reads as TGTGCCAGCAGTGATATACAGGGGGCAGATACGCAGTATTTT. Residues: CASSDIQGADTQYF.